A single sample gave rise to the 9 T cell receptor beta chains below, sequenced in a study of radiation and T cells in renal cell carcinoma. Sequenced by immunoSEQ multiplex PCR; TCRdb stores in-frame clones only, minus some. This table has just under 80,000 clones, approximately 83% appearing once. Time point defined: blood 2 weeks post-SBRT. Treatment indicated: 15 Gy SBRT to primary tumor, nephrectomy 4 weeks later. This specimen consisted of blood, obtained from a patient whose treatment included radiotherapy and nephrectomy. These receptors came from a woman in her forties or fifties with renal cell carcinoma.

This chain connects TRBV19 to TRBJ2-6; D unclear. The CDR3 loop spans 15 amino acids. Germline V gene sequence: CDR1 LNHDA, CDR2 SQIVND (reference sequence). The V end lost 7 bases, the J end lost 2 bases, and 12 bases lay between the germline ends. Here the CDR3 reads CASTKGHPGANVLTF. The CDR3 DNA follows: TGTGCCAGTACCAAAGGGCACCCTGGGGCCAACGTCCTGACTTTC.

V and J are TRBV19 and TRBJ1-5, with D possibly matching TRBD1 (5 bases). The germline V and J ends were trimmed by 1 base and 4 bases, with 17 bases remaining between them. There are 17 residues in the CDR3. The germline CDR1 and CDR2 sequences are LNHDA and SQIVND (reference sequence). The CDR3 is CASSIGGGTEINQPQHF. The CDR3 region has the DNA TGTGCCAGTAGTATAGGAGGCGGGACGGAAATTAATCAGCCCCAGCATTTT.

The chain joins TRBV19 to TRBJ2-3; D possibly corresponds to TRBD1 (6 bases). The germline CDR1 and CDR2 sequences are LNHDA and SQIVND (reference sequence). The CDR3 consists of 14 residues. Between the trimmed V and J ends, which lost 4 bases and 7 bases, there was a span of 15 bases. CDR3 coding DNA: TGTGCCAGTAGTACCGTTATGGGGGCAAATACGCAGTATTTT. Amino acids: CASSTVMGANTQYF.

The CDR3 nucleotides are TGTGCCAGTGCCTCCCCGGGACGCTACTCTGGGGCCAACGTCCTGACTTTC. This gives the protein CASASPGRYSGANVLTF. The V gene is TRBV19, the J gene TRBJ2-6, with D perhaps matching TRBD1 or TRBD2 (5 bases each). This CDR3 spans 17 amino acids. V was trimmed by 8 bases and J by 0 bases, leaving 17 bases between them. Germline V gene lookup returns CDR1 LNHDA and CDR2 SQIVND (reference sequence).

V and J are TRBV7-9 and TRBJ2-1; D remains unclear. This CDR3 region has 10 residues. The germline V gene encodes CDR1 SEHNR and CDR2 FQNEAQ (reference sequence). Trimming removed 7 bases at V and 9 bases at J, with 7 bases between. Written as DNA, the CDR3 is TGTGCCAGCATGCGTAGTGAGCAGTTCTTC. It codes for CASMRSEQFF.

The V gene is TRBV13, the J gene TRBJ2-1; 10 positions agree with TRBD2. The CDR3 covers 17 residues. CDR1 and CDR2 from the germline V gene are PRHDT and FYEKMQ (reference sequence). V shed 5 bases and J 12 bases; nucleotides not matched to a gene: 19. The CDR3 is CASSPAHVGSGRSWQFF. CDR3 DNA: TGTGCCAGCAGCCCCGCCCACGTAGGTAGCGGGAGGAGTTGGCAGTTCTTC.

Note on this clone: The same CDR3 arises from other DNA sequences in this sample as well. The chain combines TRBV28 with TRBJ1-1; D ambiguous. CDR1 and CDR2 (germline): MDHEN, SYDVKM. The CDR3 totals 12 residues. V lost 6 bases, J lost 0 bases, and 5 bases lay in between. CDR3 sequence: CASSLLNTEAFF. For the CDR3, the DNA is TGTGCCAGCAGCCTCCTGAACACTGAAGCTTTCTTT.

This clone appeared once. The J gene is TRBJ2-2, the V gene TRBV29-1; D might be TRBD1 (5 bases). Germline V gene lookup returns CDR1 SQVTM and CDR2 ANQGSEA. Trimming shortened V by 3 bases and J by 0 bases, and 14 bases separated the two germline ends. This CDR3 has 16 residues. The CDR3 DNA follows: TGCAGCGTTGATACCCCAGGGATACCGAACACCGGGGAGCTGTTTTTT. The encoded protein is CSVDTPGIPNTGELFF.

The chain uses TRBV28 and TRBJ1-1; D is uncertain. Germline CDR1 and CDR2: MDHEN and SYDVKM. The CDR3 consists of 12 residues. The V gene lost 7 bases and the J gene lost 5 bases, with 11 bases spanning the gap. CDR3 residues: CASTPGRTEAFF. In DNA form, the CDR3 reads TGTGCCAGCACCCCCGGCAGGACTGAAGCTTTCTTT.